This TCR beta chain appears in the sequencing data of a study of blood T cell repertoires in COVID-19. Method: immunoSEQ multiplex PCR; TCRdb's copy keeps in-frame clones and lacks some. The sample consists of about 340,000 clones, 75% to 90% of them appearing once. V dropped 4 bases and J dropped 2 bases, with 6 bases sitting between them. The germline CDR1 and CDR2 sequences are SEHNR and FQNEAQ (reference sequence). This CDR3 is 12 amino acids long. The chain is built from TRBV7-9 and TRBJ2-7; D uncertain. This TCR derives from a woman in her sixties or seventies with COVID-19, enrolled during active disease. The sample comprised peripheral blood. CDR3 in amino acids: CASSSHPYEQYF. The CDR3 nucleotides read TGTGCCAGCAGCTCACACCCCTACGAGCAGTACTTC.